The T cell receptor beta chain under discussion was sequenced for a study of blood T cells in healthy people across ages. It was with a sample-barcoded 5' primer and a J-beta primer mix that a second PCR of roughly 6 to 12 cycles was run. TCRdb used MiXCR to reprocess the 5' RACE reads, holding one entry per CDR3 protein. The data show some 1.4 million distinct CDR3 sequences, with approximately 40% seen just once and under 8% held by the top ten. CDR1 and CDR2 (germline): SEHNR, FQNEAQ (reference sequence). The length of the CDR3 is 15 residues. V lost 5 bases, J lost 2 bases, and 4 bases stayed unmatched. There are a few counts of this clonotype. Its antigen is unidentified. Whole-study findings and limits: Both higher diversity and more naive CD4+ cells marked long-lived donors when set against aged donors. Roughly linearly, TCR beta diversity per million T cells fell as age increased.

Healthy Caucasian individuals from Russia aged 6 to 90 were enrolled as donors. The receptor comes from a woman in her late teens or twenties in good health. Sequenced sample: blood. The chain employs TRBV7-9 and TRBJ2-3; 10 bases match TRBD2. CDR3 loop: CASSTGTSDTDTQYF. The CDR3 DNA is TGTGCCAGCAGCACCGGGACTAGCGACACAGATACGCAGTATTTT.